The text below deals with one T cell receptor (beta chain). Its matching antigen is unknown. These data come from a study of cytomegalovirus exposure and HLA in healthy donors. Points from the study as a whole: The classifier was said to identify cytomegalovirus status with high specificity and sensitivity. Information on immune exposure was restricted to one variable (CMV serostatus).

Both 60 Vbeta primers and 13 Jbeta primers went into the PCR. The authors' processing: Counted up in a later analysis, unique TCR beta chains came to 65 million to 100 million, with around 11 million shared. TCRdb's copy holds only in-frame clones and misses some; the assay was immunoSEQ multiplex PCR. From that table come the V and J calls and clone size; the DNA was used to work out D and trimming. The data contain 160,000 or so clones, about 73% of them singletons. This CDR3 contains 13 residues. CDR1 SGHRS and CDR2 YFSETQ come from the germline V gene. V was cut by 2 bases and J by 0 bases, with 4 bases left in between.

This chain uses TRBV5-1 with TRBJ2-3; D unclear. The sample comprised PBMCs. The sequence was obtained from a woman aged 40-49 years in good health and CMV-seronegative. The CDR3 protein is CASSFSSTDTQYF. The CDR3 region has the DNA TGCGCCAGCAGCTTCTCGAGCACAGATACGCAGTATTTT.